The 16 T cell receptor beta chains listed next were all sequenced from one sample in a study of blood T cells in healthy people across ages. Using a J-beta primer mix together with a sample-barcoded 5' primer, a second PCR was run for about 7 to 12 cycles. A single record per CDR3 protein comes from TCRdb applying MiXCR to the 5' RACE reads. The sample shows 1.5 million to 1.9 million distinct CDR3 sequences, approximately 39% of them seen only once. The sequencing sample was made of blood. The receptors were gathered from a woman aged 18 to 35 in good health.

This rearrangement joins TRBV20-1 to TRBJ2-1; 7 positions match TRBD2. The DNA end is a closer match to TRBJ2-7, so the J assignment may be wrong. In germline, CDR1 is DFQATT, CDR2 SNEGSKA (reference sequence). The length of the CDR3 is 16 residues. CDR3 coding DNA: TGCAGTGCGCCGGTTGCGGGAGTACAGGTCTACAATGAGCAGTACTTC. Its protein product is CSAPVAGVQVYNEQYF.

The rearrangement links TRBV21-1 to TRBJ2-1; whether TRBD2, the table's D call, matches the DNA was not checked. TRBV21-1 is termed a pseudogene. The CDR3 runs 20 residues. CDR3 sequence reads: CASSKGRLAGGPPSYNEQFF. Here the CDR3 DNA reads TGTGCCAGCAGCAAAGGCCGACTAGCGGGAGGCCCCCCATCCTACAATGAGCAGTTCTTC.

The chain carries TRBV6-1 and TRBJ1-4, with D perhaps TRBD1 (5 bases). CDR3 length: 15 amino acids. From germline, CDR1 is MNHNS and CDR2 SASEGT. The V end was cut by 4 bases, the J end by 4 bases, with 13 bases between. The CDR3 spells CASSGRGRDNEKLFF. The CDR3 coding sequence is TGTGCCAGCAGTGGGCGGGGCAGAGATAATGAAAAACTGTTTTTT.

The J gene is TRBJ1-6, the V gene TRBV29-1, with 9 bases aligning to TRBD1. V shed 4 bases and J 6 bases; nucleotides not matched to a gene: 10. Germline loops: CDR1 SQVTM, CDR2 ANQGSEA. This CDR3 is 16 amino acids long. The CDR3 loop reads CSVGADRGRGNSPLHF. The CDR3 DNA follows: TGCAGCGTTGGGGCGGACAGGGGAAGAGGTAATTCACCCCTCCACTTT.

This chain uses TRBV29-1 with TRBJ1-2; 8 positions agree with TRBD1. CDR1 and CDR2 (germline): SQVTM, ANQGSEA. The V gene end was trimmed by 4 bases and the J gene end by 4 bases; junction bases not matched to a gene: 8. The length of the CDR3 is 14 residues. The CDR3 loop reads CSVVDREKLYGYTF. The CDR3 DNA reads TGCAGCGTTGTGGACAGGGAGAAACTCTATGGCTACACCTTC.

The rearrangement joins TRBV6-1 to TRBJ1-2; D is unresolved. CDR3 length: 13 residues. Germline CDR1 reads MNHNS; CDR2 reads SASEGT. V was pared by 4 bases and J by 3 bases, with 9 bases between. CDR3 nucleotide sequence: TGTGCCAGCAGTGGACCCCTCCACTATGGCTACACCTTC. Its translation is CASSGPLHYGYTF.

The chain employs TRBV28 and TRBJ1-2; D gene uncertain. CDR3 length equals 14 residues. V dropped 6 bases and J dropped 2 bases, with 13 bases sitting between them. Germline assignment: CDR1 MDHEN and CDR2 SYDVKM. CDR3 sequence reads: CASSQHDRNYGYTF. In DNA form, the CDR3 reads TGTGCCAGCAGCCAACACGACCGAAACTATGGCTACACCTTC.

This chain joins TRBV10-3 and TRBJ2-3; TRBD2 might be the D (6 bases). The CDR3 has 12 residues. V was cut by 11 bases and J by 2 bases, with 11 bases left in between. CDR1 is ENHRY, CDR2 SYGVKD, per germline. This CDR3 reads CAAPGDTDTQYF. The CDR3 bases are TGTGCCGCCCCGGGGGACACAGATACGCAGTATTTT.

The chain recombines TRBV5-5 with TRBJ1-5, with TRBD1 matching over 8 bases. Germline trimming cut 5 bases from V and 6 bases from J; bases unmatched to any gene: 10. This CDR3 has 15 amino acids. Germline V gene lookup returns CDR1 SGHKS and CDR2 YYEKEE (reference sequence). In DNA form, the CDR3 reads TGTGCCAGCAGTTTTCGGACAGGGTCGGGTCAGCCCCAGCATTTT. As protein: CASSFRTGSGQPQHF. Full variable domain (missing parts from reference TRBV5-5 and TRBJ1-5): DAGVTQSPTHLIKTRGQQVTLRCSPISGHKSVSWYQQVLGQGPQFIFQYYEKEERGRGNFPDRFSARQFPNYSSELNVNALLLGDSALYLCASSFRTGSGQPQHFGDGTRLSIL.

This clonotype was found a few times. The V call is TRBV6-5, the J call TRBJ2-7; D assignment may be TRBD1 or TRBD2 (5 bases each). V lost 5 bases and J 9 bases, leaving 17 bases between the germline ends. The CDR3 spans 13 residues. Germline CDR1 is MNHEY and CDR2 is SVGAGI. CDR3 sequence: CASSTGGWGGQYF. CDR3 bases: TGTGCCAGCAGTACCGGAGGTTGGGGCGGGCAGTACTTC.

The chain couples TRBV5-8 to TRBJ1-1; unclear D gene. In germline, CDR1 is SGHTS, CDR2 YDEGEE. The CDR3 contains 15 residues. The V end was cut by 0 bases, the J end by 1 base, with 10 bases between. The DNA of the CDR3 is TGTGCCAGCAGCTTGGTCGGCGGACCGAACACTGAAGCTTTCTTT. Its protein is CASSLVGGPNTEAFF.

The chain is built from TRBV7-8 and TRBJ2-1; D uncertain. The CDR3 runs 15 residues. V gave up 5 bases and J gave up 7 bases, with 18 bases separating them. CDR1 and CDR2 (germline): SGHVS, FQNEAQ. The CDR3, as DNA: TGTGCCAGCAGCCCGGACCCTACCGGGTGGAATGAGCAGTTCTTC. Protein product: CASSPDPTGWNEQFF.

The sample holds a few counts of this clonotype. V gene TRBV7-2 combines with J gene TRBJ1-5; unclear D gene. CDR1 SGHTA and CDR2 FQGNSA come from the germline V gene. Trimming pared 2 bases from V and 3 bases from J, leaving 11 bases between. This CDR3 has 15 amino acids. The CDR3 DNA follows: TGTGCCAGCAGCTTATCTGGAGCACTCAATCAGCCCCAGCATTTT. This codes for CASSLSGALNQPQHF.

This CDR3 is CASSSGHTGTNYGYTF. CDR3 nucleotide sequence: TGCGCCAGCAGCTCGGGACATACAGGGACTAACTATGGCTACACCTTC. The chain joins TRBV5-1 to TRBJ1-2, with D perhaps matching TRBD1 (6 bases). From germline, CDR1 is SGHRS and CDR2 YFSETQ. V was pared by 3 bases and J by 0 bases, with 15 bases between. The CDR3 contains 16 residues. The variable domain in full, with the rest retrieved from reference TRBV5-1 and TRBJ1-2, is KAGVTQTPRYLIKTRGQQVTLSCSPISGHRSVSWYQQTPGQGLQFLFEYFSETQRNKGNFPGRFSGRQFSNSRSEMNVSTLELGDSALYLCASSSGHTGTNYGYTFGSGTRLTVV.

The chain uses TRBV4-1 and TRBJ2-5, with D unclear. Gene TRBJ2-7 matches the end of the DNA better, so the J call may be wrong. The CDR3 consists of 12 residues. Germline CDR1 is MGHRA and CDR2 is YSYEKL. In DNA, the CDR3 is TGCGCCAGCAGCCAGCACACCTGCGAGCAGTACTTC. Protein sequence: CASSQHTCEQYF.

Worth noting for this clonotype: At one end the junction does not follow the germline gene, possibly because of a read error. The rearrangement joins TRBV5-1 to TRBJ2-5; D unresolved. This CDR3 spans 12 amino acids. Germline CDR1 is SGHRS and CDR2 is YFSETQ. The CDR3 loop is CASSYLKETRYF. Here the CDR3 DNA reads TGCGCCAGCAGTTACCTGAAAGAGACCCGGTACTTC.